This T cell receptor (beta chain) was captured in a study of patients and donors after allogeneic stem cell transplantation. From the RT-PCR reads, TCRdb called clonotypes with MiXCR, one entry per CDR3 protein. The table shows fewer than 75,000 distinct CDR3 sequences, with roughly 14% occurring only once. This clonotype was detected many times. The CDR3 loop spans 14 amino acids. Trimming stripped 1 base from V and 4 bases from J, with 10 bases between. Germline CDR1 and CDR2: SGHTA and FQGNSA. The clonotype was recovered from a human donor who was either an allogeneic HSCT recipient or a stem cell or donor lymphocyte infusion donor (not recorded which). It is not recorded whose cells these are; they may come from a transplant donor. The rearrangement joins TRBV7-2 to TRBJ1-1; D ambiguous. The sequencing sample was made of blood, either unsorted or a sorted T cell fraction (not recorded which). CDR3 amino acids: CASSLEGRATEAFF. The CDR3 region has the DNA TGTGCCAGCAGCTTAGAAGGGCGGGCCACTGAAGCTTTCTTT. Full variable domain (rest looked up from reference TRBV7-2 and TRBJ1-1): GAGVSQSPSNKVTEKGKDVELRCDPISGHTALYWYRQSLGQGLEFLIYFQGNSAPDKSGLPSDRFSAERTGGSVSTLTIQRTQQEDSAVYLCASSLEGRATEAFFGQGTRLTVV.